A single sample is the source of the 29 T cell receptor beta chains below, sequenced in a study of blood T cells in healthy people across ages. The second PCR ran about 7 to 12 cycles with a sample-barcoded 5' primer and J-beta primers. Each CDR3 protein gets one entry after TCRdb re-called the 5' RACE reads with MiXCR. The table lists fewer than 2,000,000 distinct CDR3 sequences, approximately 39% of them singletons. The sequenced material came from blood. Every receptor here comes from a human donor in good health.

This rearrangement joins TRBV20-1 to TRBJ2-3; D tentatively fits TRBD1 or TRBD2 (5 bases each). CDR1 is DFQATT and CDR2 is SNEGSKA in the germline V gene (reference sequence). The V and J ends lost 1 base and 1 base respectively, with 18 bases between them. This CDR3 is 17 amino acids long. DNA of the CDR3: TGCAGTGCTAGAGTAATAGGGGTGGGGGTTGGCACAGATACGCAGTATTTT. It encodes CSARVIGVGVGTDTQYF.

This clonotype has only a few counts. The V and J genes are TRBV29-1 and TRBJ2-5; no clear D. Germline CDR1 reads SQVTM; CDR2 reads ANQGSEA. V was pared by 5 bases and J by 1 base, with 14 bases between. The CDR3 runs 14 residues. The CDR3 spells CSVYLGSLQETQYF. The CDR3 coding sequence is TGCAGCGTTTACCTGGGTAGCCTCCAAGAGACCCAGTACTTC. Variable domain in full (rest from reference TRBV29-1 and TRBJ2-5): SAVISQKPSRDICQRGTSLTIQCQVDSQVTMMFWYRQQPGQSLTLIATANQGSEATYESGFVIDKFPISRPNLTFSTLTVSNMSPEDSSIYLCSVYLGSLQETQYFGPGTRLLVL.

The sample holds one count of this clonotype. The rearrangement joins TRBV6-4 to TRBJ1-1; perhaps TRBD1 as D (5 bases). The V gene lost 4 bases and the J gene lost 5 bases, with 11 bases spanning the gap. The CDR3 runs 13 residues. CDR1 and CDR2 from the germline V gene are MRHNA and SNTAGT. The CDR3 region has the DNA TGTGCCAGCAGTGCGAGCCGGGGGACTGAAGCTTTCTTT. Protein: CASSASRGTEAFF.

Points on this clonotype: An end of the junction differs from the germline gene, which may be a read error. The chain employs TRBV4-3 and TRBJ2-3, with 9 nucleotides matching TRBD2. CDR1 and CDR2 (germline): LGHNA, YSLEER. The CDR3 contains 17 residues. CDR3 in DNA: TGCGCCAGTAGCCAAGATACAGGCGGGGGGGCCGGAGATACGCAGTATTTT. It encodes CASSQDTGGGAGDTQYF.

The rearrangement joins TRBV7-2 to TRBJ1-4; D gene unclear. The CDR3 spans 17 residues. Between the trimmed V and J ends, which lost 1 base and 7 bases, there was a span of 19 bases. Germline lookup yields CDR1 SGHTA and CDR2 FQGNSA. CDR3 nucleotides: TGTGCCAGCAGCTTAGTATCGGCGGGTGATCCGGGTGAAAAACTGTTTTTT. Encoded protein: CASSLVSAGDPGEKLFF. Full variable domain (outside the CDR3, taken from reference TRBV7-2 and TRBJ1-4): GAGVSQSPSNKVTEKGKDVELRCDPISGHTALYWYRQSLGQGLEFLIYFQGNSAPDKSGLPSDRFSAERTGGSVSTLTIQRTQQEDSAVYLCASSLVSAGDPGEKLFFGSGTQLSVL.

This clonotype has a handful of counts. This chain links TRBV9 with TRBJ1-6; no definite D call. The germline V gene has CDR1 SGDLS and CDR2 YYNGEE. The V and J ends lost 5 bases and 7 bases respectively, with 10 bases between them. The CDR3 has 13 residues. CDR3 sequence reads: CASSLEDNSPLHF. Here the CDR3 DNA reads TGTGCCAGCAGTCTAGAAGACAATTCACCCCTCCACTTT.

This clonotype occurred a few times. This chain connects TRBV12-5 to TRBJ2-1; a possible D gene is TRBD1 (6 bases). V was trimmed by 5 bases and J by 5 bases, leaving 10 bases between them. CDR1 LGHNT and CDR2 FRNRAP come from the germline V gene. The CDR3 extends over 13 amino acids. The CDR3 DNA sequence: TGTGCTAGTGGTCTGGGACACCACAATGAGCAGTTCTTC. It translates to CASGLGHHNEQFF.

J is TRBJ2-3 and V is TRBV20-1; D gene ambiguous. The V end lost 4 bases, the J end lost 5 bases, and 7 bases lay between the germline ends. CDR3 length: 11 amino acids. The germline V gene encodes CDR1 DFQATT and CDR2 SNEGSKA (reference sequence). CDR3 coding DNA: TGCAGTGCTACCCTAATAGATACGCAGTATTTT. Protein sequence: CSATLIDTQYF.

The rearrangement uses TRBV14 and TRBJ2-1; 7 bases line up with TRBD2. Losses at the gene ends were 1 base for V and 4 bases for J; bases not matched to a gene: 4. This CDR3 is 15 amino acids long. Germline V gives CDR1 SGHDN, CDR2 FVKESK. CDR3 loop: CASSQASGAYNEQFF. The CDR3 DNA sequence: TGTGCCAGCAGCCAAGCCAGCGGGGCTTACAATGAGCAGTTCTTC.

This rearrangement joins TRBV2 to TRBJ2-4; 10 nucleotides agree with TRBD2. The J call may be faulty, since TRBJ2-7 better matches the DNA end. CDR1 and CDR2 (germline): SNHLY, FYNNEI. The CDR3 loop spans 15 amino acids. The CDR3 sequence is CASSEISSGGGEQYF. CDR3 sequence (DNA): TGTGCCAGCAGTGAAATCTCTAGCGGGGGTGGCGAGCAGTACTTC.

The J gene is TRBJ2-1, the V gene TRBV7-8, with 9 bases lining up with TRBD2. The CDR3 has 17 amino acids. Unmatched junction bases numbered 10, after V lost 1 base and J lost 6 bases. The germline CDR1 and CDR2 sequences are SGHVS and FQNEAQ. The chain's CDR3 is CASSLDHLAGHLNEQFF. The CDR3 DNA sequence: TGTGCCAGCAGCTTAGATCATCTAGCGGGGCACCTCAATGAGCAGTTCTTC. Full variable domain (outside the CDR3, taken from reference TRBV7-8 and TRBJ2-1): GAGVSQSPRYKVAKRGQDVALRCDPISGHVSLFWYQQALGQGPEFLTYFQNEAQLDKSGLPSDRFFAERPEGSVSTLKIQRTQQEDSAVYLCASSLDHLAGHLNEQFFGPGTRLTVL.

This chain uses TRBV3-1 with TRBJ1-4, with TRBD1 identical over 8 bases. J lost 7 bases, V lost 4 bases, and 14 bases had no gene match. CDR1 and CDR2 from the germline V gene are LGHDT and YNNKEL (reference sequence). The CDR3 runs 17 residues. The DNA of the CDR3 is TGTGCCAGCAGCCCTCAACCCACCGGGACAGGACGTGAAAAACTGTTTTTT. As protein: CASSPQPTGTGREKLFF.

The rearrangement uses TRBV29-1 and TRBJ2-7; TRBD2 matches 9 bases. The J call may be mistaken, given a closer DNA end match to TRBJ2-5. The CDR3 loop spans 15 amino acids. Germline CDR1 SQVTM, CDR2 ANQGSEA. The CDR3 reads CSGEISGGRRETQYF. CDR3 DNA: TGCAGCGGAGAAATCAGCGGGGGGCGGAGAGAGACCCAGTACTTC.

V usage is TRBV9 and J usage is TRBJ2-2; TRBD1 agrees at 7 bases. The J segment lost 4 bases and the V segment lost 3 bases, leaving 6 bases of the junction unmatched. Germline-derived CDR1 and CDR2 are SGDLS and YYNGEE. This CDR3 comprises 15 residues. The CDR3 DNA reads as TGTGCCAGCAGCGAGAGGACAGGCATCACCGGGGAGCTGTTTTTT. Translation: CASSERTGITGELFF. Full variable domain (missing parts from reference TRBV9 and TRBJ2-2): DSGVTQTPKHLITATGQRVTLRCSPRSGDLSVYWYQQSLDQGLQFLIQYYNGEERAKGNILERFSAQQFPDLHSELNLSSLELGDSALYFCASSERTGITGELFFGEGSRLTVL.

The CDR3: CASSPGLVYNEQFF. The CDR3 nucleotides are TGTGCCAGCAGTCCCGGACTGGTCTACAATGAGCAGTTCTTC. The chain joins TRBV12-3 or TRBV12-4 to TRBJ2-1; a possible D gene is TRBD2 (5 bases). The CDR3 is 14 amino acids. V was trimmed by 5 bases and J by 3 bases, leaving 11 bases between them.

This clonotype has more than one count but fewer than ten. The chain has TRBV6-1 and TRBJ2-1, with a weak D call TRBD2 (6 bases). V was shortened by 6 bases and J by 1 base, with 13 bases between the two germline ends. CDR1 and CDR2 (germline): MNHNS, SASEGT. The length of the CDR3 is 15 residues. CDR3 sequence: CASSRDSQSYNEQFF. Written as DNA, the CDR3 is TGTGCCAGCAGCCGGGACTCCCAGTCCTACAATGAGCAGTTCTTC.

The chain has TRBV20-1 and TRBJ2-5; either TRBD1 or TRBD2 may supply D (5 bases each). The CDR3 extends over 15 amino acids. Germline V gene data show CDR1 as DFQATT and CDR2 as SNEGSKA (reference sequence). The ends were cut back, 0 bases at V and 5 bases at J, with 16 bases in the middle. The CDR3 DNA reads TGCAGTGCTAGAGATCCGACCGGGACCGGGGAGACCCAGTACTTC. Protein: CSARDPTGTGETQYF.

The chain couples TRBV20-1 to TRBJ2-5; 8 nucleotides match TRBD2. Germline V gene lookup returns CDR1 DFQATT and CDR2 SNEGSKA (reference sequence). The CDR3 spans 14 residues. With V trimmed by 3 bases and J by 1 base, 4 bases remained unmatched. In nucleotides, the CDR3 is TGCAGTGCTAGCCAAACTAGCGGCCAAGAGACCCAGTACTTC. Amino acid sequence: CSASQTSGQETQYF.

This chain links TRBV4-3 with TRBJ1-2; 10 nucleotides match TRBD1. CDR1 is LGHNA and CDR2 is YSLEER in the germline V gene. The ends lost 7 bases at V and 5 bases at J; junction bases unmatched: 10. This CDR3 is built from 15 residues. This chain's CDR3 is CASNPGQGDRYGYTF. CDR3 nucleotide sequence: TGCGCCAGCAACCCCGGACAGGGGGATAGATATGGCTACACCTTC.

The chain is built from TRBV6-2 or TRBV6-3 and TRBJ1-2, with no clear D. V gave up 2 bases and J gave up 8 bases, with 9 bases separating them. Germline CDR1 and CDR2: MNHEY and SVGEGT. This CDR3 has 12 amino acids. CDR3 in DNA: TGTGCCAGCAGTTACCCGACGCACGGCTACACCTTC. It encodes CASSYPTHGYTF.

CDR3 nucleotide sequence: TGTGCCAGCAGCGTAGACGACAGGGGGCTCCACGAGCAGTACTTC. This encodes CASSVDDRGLHEQYF. The gene calls are TRBV9 and TRBJ2-7, with TRBD1 matching 10 bases. Germline V CDR1 and CDR2: SGDLS, YYNGEE. V lost 0 bases and J lost 5; bases outside the gene matches: 5. This CDR3 is 15 amino acids long.

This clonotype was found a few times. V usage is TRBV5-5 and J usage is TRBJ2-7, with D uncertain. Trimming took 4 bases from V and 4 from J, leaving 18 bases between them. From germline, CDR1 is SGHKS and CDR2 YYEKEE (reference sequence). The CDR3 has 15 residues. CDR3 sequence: CASSLGPYSPYEQYF. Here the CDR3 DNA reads TGTGCCAGCAGCCTCGGACCGTACTCACCGTACGAGCAGTACTTC.

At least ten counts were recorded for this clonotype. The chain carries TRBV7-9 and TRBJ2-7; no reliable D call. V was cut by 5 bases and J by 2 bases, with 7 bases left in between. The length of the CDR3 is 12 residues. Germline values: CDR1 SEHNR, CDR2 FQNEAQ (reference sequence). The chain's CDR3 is CASSPAAYEQYF. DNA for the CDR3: TGTGCCAGCAGCCCAGCAGCCTACGAGCAGTACTTC.

CDR3 nucleotides: TGTGCCAGCGGGGATATTAATTCACCCCTCCACTTT. This translates into CASGDINSPLHF. The rearrangement joins TRBV28 to TRBJ1-6; no reliable D call. Germline V gene data show CDR1 as MDHEN and CDR2 as SYDVKM. The CDR3 spans 12 residues. Between the trimmed V and J ends, which lost 8 bases and 6 bases, there was a span of 8 bases.

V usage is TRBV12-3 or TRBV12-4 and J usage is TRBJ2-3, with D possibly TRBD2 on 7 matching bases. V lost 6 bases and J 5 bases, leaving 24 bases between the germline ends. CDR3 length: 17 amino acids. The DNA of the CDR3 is TGTGCCAGCAGCCCACGGACTAGTGGGGGGGCAATAGATACGCAGTATTTT. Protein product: CASSPRTSGGAIDTQYF.

The CDR3 DNA sequence: TGTGCCAGCAGCTCCCGGACAGCTCAAATAAGCGTTAATGAGCAGTTCTTC. Translating gives CASSSRTAQISVNEQFF. The chain links TRBV13 to TRBJ2-1, with D possibly TRBD1 on 6 matching bases. Trimming took off 4 bases at V and 7 bases at J, with 23 bases between the two ends. Germline CDR1 is PRHDT and CDR2 is FYEKMQ (reference sequence). The CDR3 is 17 residues long.

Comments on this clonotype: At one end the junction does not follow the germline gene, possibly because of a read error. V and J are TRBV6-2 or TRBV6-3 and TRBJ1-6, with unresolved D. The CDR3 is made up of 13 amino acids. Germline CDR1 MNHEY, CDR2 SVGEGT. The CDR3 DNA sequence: TGTGCCAGCAGTTACCTTGGAAATTCACCCCCCCACTTT. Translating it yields CASSYLGNSPPHF.

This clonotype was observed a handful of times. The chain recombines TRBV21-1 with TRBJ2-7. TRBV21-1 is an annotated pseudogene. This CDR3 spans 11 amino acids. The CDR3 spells CATFSGYEQYF. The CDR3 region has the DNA TGTGCCACGTTTTCGGGCTACGAGCAGTACTTC.

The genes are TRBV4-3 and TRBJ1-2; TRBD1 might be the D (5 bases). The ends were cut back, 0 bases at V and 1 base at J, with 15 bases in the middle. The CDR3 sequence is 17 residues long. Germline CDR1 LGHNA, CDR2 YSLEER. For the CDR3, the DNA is TGCGCCAGCAGCCAAGATTATGTAGGACACCTTAACTATGGCTACACCTTC. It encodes CASSQDYVGHLNYGYTF.